This note documents a single T cell receptor (beta chain) sequence. This clonotype came up many times. The specificity of this receptor is unknown. There are no base qualities to consult, and no much larger clone falls within one base. This sample is part of a study of tumor-infiltrating lymphocytes in primary liver carcinoma (dated by TCRdb to the late 2010s). As for the study more broadly: Hepatocellular carcinoma (four) or combined HCC and intrahepatic cholangiocarcinoma (one) was present in the five patients, who were three men and two women aged 30 to 69 years. A total of some 35 specimens from 5 patients underwent TCRbeta repertoire sequencing, comprising 25 or so tumor regions, 5 adjacent noncancerous liver tissues and 5 peripheral blood samples. The five patients had tumors of stage T1-T3 N0M0, with maximum diameters ranging from 4.2 to 10 cm. Each sample produced about 3.5 to 7.5 million productive TCRbeta reads, and read depth showed no significant difference between tissue types. TCRbeta repertoire sequencing, expression microarrays and whole-exome sequencing were combined in the study across five regions of each liver tumor, with adjacent normal tissue and blood also included. High reproducibility was observed for the technical replicate repertoires, with mean shared-clone rates near 0.89 and correlation coefficients above 0.95. To link TCRbeta repertoire diversity with the local molecular phenotype, the roughly 26 tumor region samples were profiled using Agilent mRNA microarrays.

Using a constant-region primer and ProtoScript II reverse transcriptase, TCRbeta-specific cDNA was reverse-transcribed from 500 ng total RNA. TCRbeta libraries were built with three nested multiplex PCR rounds, a slightly modified ARM-PCR procedure. Each of the first two PCR rounds ran for 9 to 10 cycles using multiplex TRBV1-TRBV30 forward primers together with a Cbeta reverse primer. Sample barcodes and Illumina adapters were added in a final 25-cycle PCR using Deep VentR polymerase. Amplicons of 200-500 bp were gel-purified with a QIAquick gel extraction kit before sequencing. TCRbeta amplicons were sequenced on an Illumina HiSeq 2500 with 250-bp paired-end reads. For the original study's pipeline: Reads were quality-trimmed with Trimmomatic v0.33, and paired reads were merged with FLASH v1.2.11 to recover full CDR3 sequences. V, D and J germline segments were assigned to the rearranged TCRbeta sequences using MiGEC v1.2.1b. Clonotype statistics, along with Shannon-Wiener diversity indices, were calculated using VDJtools v1.0.0. To cut down on sampling bias, every analysis after diversity analysis relied on just the 250 most abundant clonotypes from each sample. Using fastp trimming at Q25 and MiXCR clonotype assembly, TCRdb reanalyzed the public sequencing data and kept in-frame beta chains. Each CDR3 protein appears once, grouped with its most common genes and DNA. TCRdb's processing, not the authors' own work, is the source of the V and J calls. This sample comprises 100,000 or so distinct CDR3 sequences, more than 60% of them detected only once. 9% to 10% of the sample is in the top ten clones.

Without any cell sorting, total RNA and DNA were extracted together from approximately 20-30 mg of bulk tissue using the AllPrep DNA/RNA mini kit. Surgical resection was performed in China between 2015 and March 2016 on five or six patients with histopathologically diagnosed primary liver carcinoma. Chronic HBV infection was present in the patients, and the patients were treatment-naive at sampling. Each tumor was sampled at five spatially separated regions: the tumor centre plus the superior, inferior, left-lateral and right-lateral poles. Histological examination found more than 90% viable tumor cells in every tumor sample. Pieces of fresh tumor and adjacent tissue were cut in half, with one half kept in RNAlater at -80 degrees C and the other half sent for histology. Paper-wide results and their limitations: Only the TCR beta chain was sequenced, which likely underestimates true repertoire diversity because unpaired alpha chains were not captured. Only about 7-25% of top clones were present in all five regions of a tumor, suggesting spatial heterogeneity of tumor-infiltrating T cells. The top 250 clones accounted for a significantly greater share of the repertoire in tumors than in blood (p = 0.039). Repertoire overlap was higher between tumor regions (mean about 36%) than tumor-adjacent (approximately 17%) or tumor-blood (approximately 15%) pairs, consistent with antigen-driven expansion. Because the samples were bulk and unsorted, CD4+ and CD8+ T cell repertoires could not be compared. With just a handful of patients in the study, the authors point out that the findings should be validated in a larger study.

Between the V and J ends, shortened by 2 bases and 2 bases respectively, the junction contains 6 bases. CDR1 and CDR2 are drawn from the germline V gene: MNHEY, SVGAGI. The CDR3 spans 13 residues, from the cysteine through the phenylalanine. The entry retains the CDR3 DNA only, 39 bases that are in frame from base 1. The clonotype was recovered from a woman aged 55-70 years with primary liver carcinoma and hepatitis B virus infection. The sequencing sample was made of liver tumor tissue from sampling region 5. According to the study, the label for this sample's cell subset or site signals: tumor region T5, tumor centre. The rearrangement combines TRBV6-5 with TRBJ1-1, with the D gene not confidently named. This receptor carries the CDR3 CASSYTGNTEAFF. The DNA sequence follows: TGTGCCAGCAGTTACACGGGAAACACTGAAGCTTTCTTT.